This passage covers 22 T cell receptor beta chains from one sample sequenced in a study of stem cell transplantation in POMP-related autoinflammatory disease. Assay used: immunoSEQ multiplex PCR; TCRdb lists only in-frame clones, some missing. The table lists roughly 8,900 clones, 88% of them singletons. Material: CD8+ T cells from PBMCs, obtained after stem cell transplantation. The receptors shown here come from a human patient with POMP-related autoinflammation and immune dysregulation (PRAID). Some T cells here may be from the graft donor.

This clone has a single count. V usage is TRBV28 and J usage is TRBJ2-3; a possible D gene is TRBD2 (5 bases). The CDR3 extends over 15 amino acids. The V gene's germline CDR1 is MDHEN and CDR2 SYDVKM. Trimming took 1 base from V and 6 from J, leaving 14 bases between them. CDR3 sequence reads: CASSLLKASSDTQYF. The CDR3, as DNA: TGTGCCAGCAGTTTATTAAAGGCTAGCTCCGATACGCAGTATTTT.

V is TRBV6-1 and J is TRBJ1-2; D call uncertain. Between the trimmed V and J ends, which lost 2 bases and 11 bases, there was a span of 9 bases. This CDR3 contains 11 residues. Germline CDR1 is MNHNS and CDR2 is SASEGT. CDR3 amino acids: CASSEYGIYTF. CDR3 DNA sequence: TGTGCCAGCAGTGAATACGGAATTTACACCTTC.

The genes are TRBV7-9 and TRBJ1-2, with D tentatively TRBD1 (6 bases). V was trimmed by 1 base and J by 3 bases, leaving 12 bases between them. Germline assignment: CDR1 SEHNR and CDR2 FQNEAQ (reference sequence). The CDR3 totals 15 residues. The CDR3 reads CASSLVPGEHYGYTF. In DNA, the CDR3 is TGTGCCAGCAGCTTAGTCCCAGGGGAGCACTATGGCTACACCTTC.

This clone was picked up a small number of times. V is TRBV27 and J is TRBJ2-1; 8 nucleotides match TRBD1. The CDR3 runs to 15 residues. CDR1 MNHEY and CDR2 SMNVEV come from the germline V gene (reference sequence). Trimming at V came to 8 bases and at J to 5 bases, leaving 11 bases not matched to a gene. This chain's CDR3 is CASQLGRGPNNEQFF. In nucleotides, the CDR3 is TGTGCCAGCCAACTAGGCAGGGGGCCAAACAATGAGCAGTTCTTC.

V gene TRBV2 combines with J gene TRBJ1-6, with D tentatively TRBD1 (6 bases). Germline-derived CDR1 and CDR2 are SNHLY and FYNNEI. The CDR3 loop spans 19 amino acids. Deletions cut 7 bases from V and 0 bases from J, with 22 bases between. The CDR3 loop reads CASIGGRGGFSSYNSPLHF. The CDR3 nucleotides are TGTGCCAGCATTGGAGGCAGGGGTGGTTTCAGCTCCTATAATTCACCCCTCCACTTT.

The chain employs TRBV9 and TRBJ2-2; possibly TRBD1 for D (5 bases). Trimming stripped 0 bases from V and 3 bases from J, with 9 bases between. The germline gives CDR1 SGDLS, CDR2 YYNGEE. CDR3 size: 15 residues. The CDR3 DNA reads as TGTGCCAGCAGCGTAGTTGGGGCCCACACCGGGGAGCTGTTTTTT. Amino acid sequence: CASSVVGAHTGELFF.

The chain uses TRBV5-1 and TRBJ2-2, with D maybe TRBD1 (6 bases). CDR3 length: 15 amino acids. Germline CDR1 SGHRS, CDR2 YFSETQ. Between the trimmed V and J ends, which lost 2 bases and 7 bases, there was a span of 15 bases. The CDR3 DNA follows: TGCGCCAGCAGCTTAGGCGGACAGTTTAGCGGGGAGCTGTTTTTT. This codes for CASSLGGQFSGELFF.

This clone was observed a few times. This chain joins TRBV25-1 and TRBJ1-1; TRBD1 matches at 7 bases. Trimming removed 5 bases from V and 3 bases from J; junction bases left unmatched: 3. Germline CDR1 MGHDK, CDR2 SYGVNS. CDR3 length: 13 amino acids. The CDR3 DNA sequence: TGTGCCAGCAGTATCGACAGGGACACTGAAGCTTTCTTT. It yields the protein CASSIDRDTEAFF.

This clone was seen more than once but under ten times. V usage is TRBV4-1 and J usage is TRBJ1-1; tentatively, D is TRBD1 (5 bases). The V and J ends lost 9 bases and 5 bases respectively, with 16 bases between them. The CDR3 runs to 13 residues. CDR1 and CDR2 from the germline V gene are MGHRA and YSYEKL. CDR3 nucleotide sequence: TGCGCCAGTGCGGAGGGACGGGGGACTGAAGCTTTCTTT. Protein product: CASAEGRGTEAFF.

The CDR3 DNA reads TGTGCCAGCAGTGACGCCGACGGAAGCTATGGCTACACCTTC. Its translation: CASSDADGSYGYTF. The chain is built from TRBV6-4 and TRBJ1-2; D call uncertain. In germline, CDR1 is MRHNA, CDR2 SNTAGT. V lost 2 bases and J 4 bases, leaving 11 bases between the germline ends. The CDR3 loop spans 14 amino acids.

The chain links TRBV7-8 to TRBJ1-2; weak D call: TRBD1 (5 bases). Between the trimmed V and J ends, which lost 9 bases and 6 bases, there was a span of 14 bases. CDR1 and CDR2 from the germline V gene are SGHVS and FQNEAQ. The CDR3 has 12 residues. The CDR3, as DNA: TGTGCCAGTTGGGGCCTGCTGGATGGCTACACCTTC. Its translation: CASWGLLDGYTF. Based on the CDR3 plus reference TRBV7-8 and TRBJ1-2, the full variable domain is GAGVSQSPRYKVAKRGQDVALRCDPISGHVSLFWYQQALGQGPEFLTYFQNEAQLDKSGLPSDRFFAERPEGSVSTLKIQRTQQEDSAVYLCASWGLLDGYTFGSGTRLTVV.

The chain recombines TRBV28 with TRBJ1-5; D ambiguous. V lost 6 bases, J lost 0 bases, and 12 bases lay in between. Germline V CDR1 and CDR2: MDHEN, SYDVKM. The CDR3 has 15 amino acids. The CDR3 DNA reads TGTGCCAGCAGCCCTGGGCCTATTAGCAATCAGCCCCAGCATTTT. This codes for CASSPGPISNQPQHF.

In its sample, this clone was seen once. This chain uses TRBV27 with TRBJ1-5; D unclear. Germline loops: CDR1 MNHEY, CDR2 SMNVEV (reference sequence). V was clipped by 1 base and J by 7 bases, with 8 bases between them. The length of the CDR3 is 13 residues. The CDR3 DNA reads TGTGCCAGCAGTTTATGGGGTGGCCAGCCCCAGCATTTT. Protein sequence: CASSLWGGQPQHF.

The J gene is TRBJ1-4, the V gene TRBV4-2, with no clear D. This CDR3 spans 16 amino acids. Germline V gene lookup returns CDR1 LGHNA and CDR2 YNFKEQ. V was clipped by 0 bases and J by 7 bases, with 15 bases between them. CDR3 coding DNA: TGTGCCAGCAGCCAAGATCGGGAGGTGACTGGTGAAAAACTGTTTTTT. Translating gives CASSQDREVTGEKLFF.

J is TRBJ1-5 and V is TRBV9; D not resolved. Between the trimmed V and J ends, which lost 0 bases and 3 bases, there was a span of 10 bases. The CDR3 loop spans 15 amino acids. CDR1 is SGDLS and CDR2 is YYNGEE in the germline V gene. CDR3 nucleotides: TGTGCCAGCAGCGTAGGGAGCGGACTCAATCAGCCCCAGCATTTT. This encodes CASSVGSGLNQPQHF.

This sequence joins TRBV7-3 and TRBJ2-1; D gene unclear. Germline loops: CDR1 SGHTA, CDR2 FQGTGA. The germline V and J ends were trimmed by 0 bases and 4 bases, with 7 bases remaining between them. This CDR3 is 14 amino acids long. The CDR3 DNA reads TGTGCCAGCAGCTTAACTGGCCCATACAATGAGCAGTTCTTC. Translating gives CASSLTGPYNEQFF.

As DNA, the CDR3 is TGTGCCAGCAGTTTATGCCCGAGGGGGGGATTGAACACTGAAGCTTTCTTT. Encoded protein: CASSLCPRGGLNTEAFF. The V gene is TRBV28, the J gene TRBJ1-1; a weak D match, TRBD1 (6 bases). The V end lost 0 bases, the J end lost 0 bases, and 14 bases lay between the germline ends. CDR1 is MDHEN and CDR2 is SYDVKM in the germline V gene. The CDR3 contains 17 residues.

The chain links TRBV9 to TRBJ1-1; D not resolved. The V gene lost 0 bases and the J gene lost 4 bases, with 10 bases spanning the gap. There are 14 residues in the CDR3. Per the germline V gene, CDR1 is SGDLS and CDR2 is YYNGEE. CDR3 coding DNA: TGTGCCAGCAGCGTAGCTACAAGGACCACTGAAGCTTTCTTT. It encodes CASSVATRTTEAFF.

The CDR3 coding sequence is TGTGCCACCAGCAGAGATGAGGGACTTCAGCCCCAGCATTTT. Its protein product is CATSRDEGLQPQHF. V and J are TRBV15 and TRBJ1-5; TRBD1 might be the D (5 bases). Germline V gene lookup returns CDR1 LNHNV and CDR2 YYDKDF (reference sequence). This CDR3 is built from 14 residues. Trimming shortened V by 0 bases and J by 6 bases, and 9 bases separated the two germline ends.

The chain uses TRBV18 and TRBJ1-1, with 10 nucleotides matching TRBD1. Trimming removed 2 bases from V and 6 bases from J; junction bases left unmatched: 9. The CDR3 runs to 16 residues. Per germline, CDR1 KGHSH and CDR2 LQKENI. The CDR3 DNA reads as TGTGCCAGCTCACCAGAGAGACAGGGGGCGAAGGCTGAAGCTTTCTTT. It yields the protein CASSPERQGAKAEAFF.

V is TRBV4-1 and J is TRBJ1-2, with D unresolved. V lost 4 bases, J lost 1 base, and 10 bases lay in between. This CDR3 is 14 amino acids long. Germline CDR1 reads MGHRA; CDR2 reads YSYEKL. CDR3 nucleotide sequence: TGCGCCAGCAGCCCCTCGTCCCTTAACTATGGCTACACCTTC. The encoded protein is CASSPSSLNYGYTF.

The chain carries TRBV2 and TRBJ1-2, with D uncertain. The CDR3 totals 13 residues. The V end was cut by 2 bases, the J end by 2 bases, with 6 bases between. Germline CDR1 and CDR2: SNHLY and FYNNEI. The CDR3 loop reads CASSELGNYGYTF. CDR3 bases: TGTGCCAGCAGTGAATTGGGGAACTATGGCTACACCTTC.